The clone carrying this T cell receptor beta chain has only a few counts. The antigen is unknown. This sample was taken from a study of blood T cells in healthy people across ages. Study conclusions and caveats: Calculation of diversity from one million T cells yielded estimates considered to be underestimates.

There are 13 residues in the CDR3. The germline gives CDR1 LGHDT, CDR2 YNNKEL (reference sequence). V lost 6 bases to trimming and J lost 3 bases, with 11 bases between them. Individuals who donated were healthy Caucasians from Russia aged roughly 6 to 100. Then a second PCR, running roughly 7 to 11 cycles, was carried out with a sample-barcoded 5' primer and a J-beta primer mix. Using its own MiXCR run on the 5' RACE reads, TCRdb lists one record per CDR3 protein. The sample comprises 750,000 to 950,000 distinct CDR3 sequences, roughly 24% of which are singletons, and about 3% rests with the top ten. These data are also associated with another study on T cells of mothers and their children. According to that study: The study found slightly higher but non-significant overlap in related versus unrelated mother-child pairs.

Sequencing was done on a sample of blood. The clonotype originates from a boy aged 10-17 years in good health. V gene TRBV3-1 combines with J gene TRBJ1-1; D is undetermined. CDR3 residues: CASRPRIDTEAFF. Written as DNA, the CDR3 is TGTGCCAGCAGGCCTCGAATAGACACTGAAGCTTTCTTT. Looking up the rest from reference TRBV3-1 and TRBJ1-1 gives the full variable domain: DTAVSQTPKYLVTQMGNDKSIKCEQNLGHDTMYWYKQDSKKFLKIMFSYNNKELIINETVPNRFSPKSPDKAHLNLHINSLELGDSAVYFCASRPRIDTEAFFGQGTRLTVV.